The entry below gives a single T cell receptor (beta chain) sequence along with its context. The data are from a study of cytomegalovirus exposure and HLA in healthy donors. Trimming pared 0 bases from V and 1 base from J, leaving 12 bases between. There are 16 residues in the CDR3. From germline, CDR1 is MGHRA and CDR2 YSYEKL. Vbeta (60) and Jbeta (13) primers were used in the PCR. Sequenced by immunoSEQ multiplex PCR; TCRdb stores in-frame clones only, minus some. Seen here are about 180,000 clones, about 82% observed once, and the top ten hold roughly 2%. This chain joins TRBV4-1 and TRBJ1-1; D unclear. The clonotype originates from a woman aged 30 to 39 in good health and CMV-seronegative. Sequencing input: PBMCs. Here the CDR3 reads CASSQEGEGRNTEAFF. CDR3 nucleotides: TGCGCCAGCAGCCAAGAAGGAGAGGGCAGGAACACTGAAGCTTTCTTT.